A single sample gave rise to the 22 T cell receptor beta chains below, sequenced in a study of T cells after yellow fever vaccination. Using its own MiXCR run on the 5' RACE reads, TCRdb lists one record per CDR3 protein. The sample has 320,000 or so distinct CDR3 sequences, 8% to 9.5% seen once. The material was PBMCs, obtained approximately 40 days after the first yellow fever vaccination. The receptors come from a man in his late teens or twenties who received the YFV17D yellow fever vaccine.

This clonotype appeared a few times. The chain has TRBV12-3 or TRBV12-4 and TRBJ2-7, with a tentative D call TRBD1 (6 bases). The CDR3 contains 14 residues. V lost 0 bases to trimming and J lost 3 bases, with 9 bases between them. The CDR3 region is CASSLAGQSYEQYF. In nucleotides, the CDR3 is TGTGCCAGCAGTTTAGCCGGACAGAGCTACGAGCAGTACTTC.

This chain links TRBV5-1 with TRBJ2-5; the match to TRBD2 covers 7 bases. Germline V lookup: CDR1 SGHRS, CDR2 YFSETQ. The CDR3 loop spans 16 amino acids. The V and J ends lost 2 bases and 2 bases, in that order; junction bases with no gene match: 9. In DNA, the CDR3 is TGCGCCAGCAGCTTCATGGTAGCGGGCCTACAAGAGACCCAGTACTTC. This sequence encodes CASSFMVAGLQETQYF.

This clonotype turned up a few times. The rearrangement joins TRBV20-1 to TRBJ1-5; D gene uncertain. The V end lost 3 bases, the J end lost 7 bases, and 13 bases lay between the germline ends. CDR1 and CDR2 (germline): DFQATT, SNEGSKA (reference sequence). CDR3 length: 13 amino acids. CDR3 bases: TGCAGTGCTAGGGGCGGAGCAAAGCAGCCCCAGCATTTT. Its protein is CSARGGAKQPQHF.

DNA for the CDR3: TGTGCCAGCACTGCCTCTTCCTTTAGCGGGCAGTTCTTC. It yields the protein CASTASSFSGQFF. The J gene is TRBJ2-1, the V gene TRBV6-2 or TRBV6-3; tentatively, D is TRBD2 (6 bases). Trimming took 7 bases from V and 12 from J, leaving 19 bases between them. Germline lookup yields CDR1 MNHEY and CDR2 SVGEGT. The CDR3 covers 13 residues.

The chain employs TRBV20-1 and TRBJ2-1; D gene ambiguous. Germline V gives CDR1 DFQATT, CDR2 SNEGSKA (reference sequence). CDR3 length: 13 residues. The V end lost 6 bases, the J end lost 8 bases, and 17 bases lay between the germline ends. This CDR3 is CSARTDLRDEQFF. CDR3 bases: TGCAGTGCCAGAACGGACCTTAGAGATGAGCAGTTCTTC.

This clonotype came up a few times. V and J are TRBV6-5 and TRBJ2-4; D may correspond to TRBD1 or TRBD2 (5 bases each). Germline CDR1 is MNHEY and CDR2 is SVGAGI. With 2 bases removed from V and 8 bases from J, the gap between germline ends came to 16 bases. The CDR3 covers 15 residues. CDR3 in DNA: TGTGCCAGCAGTTACGGGACCTCGGGGACGGACATTCAGTACTTC. Amino acids: CASSYGTSGTDIQYF.

The J gene is TRBJ1-1, the V gene TRBV11-3; no clear D gene. CDR3 length: 13 residues. Germline V gives CDR1 SGHNT, CDR2 YENEEA. Trimming cost V 3 bases and J 8 bases, with 13 bases left between them. The CDR3 reads CASSLGGAREAFF. In DNA, the CDR3 is TGTGCCAGCAGCTTGGGAGGTGCCCGGGAAGCTTTCTTT.

V and J are TRBV20-1 and TRBJ1-1; 9 bases line up with TRBD1. This CDR3 has 17 amino acids. Per germline, CDR1 DFQATT and CDR2 SNEGSKA (reference sequence). V lost 5 bases and J lost 0; bases outside the gene matches: 13. The CDR3 DNA follows: TGCAGTGCTCCTCAAGCCGGGACAGGGATTATGAACACTGAAGCTTTCTTT. It is translated as CSAPQAGTGIMNTEAFF.

J is TRBJ2-1 and V is TRBV7-2; D is unresolved. Germline V CDR1 and CDR2: SGHTA, FQGNSA. Trimming took 2 bases from V and 4 from J, leaving 15 bases between them. The CDR3 is 16 amino acids. CDR3 nucleotides: TGTGCCAGCAGCTTAAGGGAACCAACGTTTTACAATGAGCAGTTCTTC. This gives the protein CASSLREPTFYNEQFF.

The chain joins TRBV7-6 to TRBJ1-6; D gene uncertain. The V gene's germline CDR1 is SGHVS and CDR2 FNYEAQ. There are 13 residues in the CDR3. Trimming cost V 3 bases and J 8 bases, with 8 bases left between them. CDR3 bases: TGTGCCAGCAGCTTCAGTTCGGATTCACCCCTCCACTTT. This sequence encodes CASSFSSDSPLHF.

This clonotype showed up just a few times. CDR3 nucleotide sequence: TGTGCCAGCAGCTTAGGTGGTAGGGCAGGGAATCAGCCCCAGCATTTT. It is translated as CASSLGGRAGNQPQHF. The rearrangement links TRBV7-2 to TRBJ1-5; possible D gene TRBD1, 5 bases. This CDR3 contains 16 residues. The V end lost 1 base, the J end lost 4 bases, and 14 bases lay between the germline ends. Germline V gives CDR1 SGHTA, CDR2 FQGNSA.

There are many counts of this clonotype. The chain is built from TRBV21-1 and TRBJ2-5. TRBV21-1 is deemed a pseudogene. The CDR3 is made up of 14 amino acids. CDR3 coding DNA: TGTGCCAGCAGCAATAGGCCGGATACGGGCACCCAGTACTTC. Translation gives CASSNRPDTGTQYF.

This chain connects TRBV7-2 to TRBJ2-5; 8 bases agree with TRBD2. With V trimmed by 2 bases and J by 4 bases, 3 bases remained unmatched. This CDR3 has 14 amino acids. The germline V gene has CDR1 SGHTA and CDR2 FQGNSA. CDR3 coding DNA: TGTGCCAGCAGCTTAAACGCGGGGGGAGAGACCCAGTACTTC. Its translation is CASSLNAGGETQYF.

The gene calls are TRBV10-2 and TRBJ1-1, with D hard to call. V was trimmed by 2 bases and J by 4 bases, leaving 11 bases between them. The CDR3 sequence is 14 residues long. Germline V gene sequence: CDR1 WSHSY, CDR2 SAAADI. This chain's CDR3 is CASSEREGFTEAFF. CDR3 coding DNA: TGCGCCAGCAGTGAGCGGGAGGGTTTCACTGAAGCTTTCTTT.

This clonotype was seen a few times. V is TRBV7-2 and J is TRBJ2-1; TRBD2 matches at 10 bases. The CDR3 length is 16 residues. The germline V gene has CDR1 SGHTA and CDR2 FQGNSA. The junction had 2 bases not matched to a gene; V was cut back by 1 base and J by 2 bases. CDR3 DNA sequence: TGTGCCAGCAGCTTAGTGAGCGGGGGGGCCTACAATGAGCAGTTCTTC. It specifies CASSLVSGGAYNEQFF.

The chain couples TRBV5-8 to TRBJ2-1; TRBD1 might be the D (7 bases). V dropped 4 bases and J dropped 2 bases, with 16 bases sitting between them. The V gene's germline CDR1 is SGHTS and CDR2 YDEGEE. The CDR3 runs 16 residues. The CDR3 region has the DNA TGTGCCAGCAGCAAATTCCAGGGGGGAACCTACAATGAGCAGTTCTTC. Its protein product is CASSKFQGGTYNEQFF.

The CDR3 loop is CASSYDRGSTDTQYF. In DNA, the CDR3 is TGTGCCAGCAGCTACGACAGGGGTAGCACAGATACGCAGTATTTT. The gene calls are TRBV2 and TRBJ2-3, with 8 bases fitting TRBD1. Germline trimming cut 6 bases from V and 0 bases from J; bases unmatched to any gene: 5. The CDR3 contains 15 residues. The germline V gene encodes CDR1 SNHLY and CDR2 FYNNEI.

The chain links TRBV21-1 to TRBJ1-5; the D call in the table, TRBD1, was not verified against the DNA. TRBV21-1 constitutes a pseudogene. This CDR3 has 13 amino acids. In DNA, the CDR3 is TGTGCCAGCAGCAAAGGGGACACCCAGCCCCAGCATTTT. Translating gives CASSKGDTQPQHF.

The chain is built from TRBV30 and TRBJ1-5; the D gene is possibly TRBD1 (5 bases). This CDR3 region has 13 residues. Trimming took off 0 bases at V and 5 bases at J, with 8 bases between the two ends. The germline V gene has CDR1 GTSNPN and CDR2 SVGIG (reference sequence). The CDR3 DNA sequence: TGTGCCTGGAGTGTACGGGACGATCAGCCCCAGCATTTT. Translated, it gives CAWSVRDDQPQHF. Drawing the rest from reference TRBV30 and TRBJ1-5, the complete variable domain is SQTIHQWPATLVQPVGSPLSLECTVEGTSNPNLYWYRQAAGRGLQLLFYSVGIGQISSEVPQNLSASRPQDRQFILSSKKLLLSDSGFYLCAWSVRDDQPQHFGDGTRLSIL.

Turning to this clonotype: Relative to the germline gene, one junction end is altered; a read error may explain this. V and J are TRBV3-1 and TRBJ1-2; D not certain. This CDR3 is built from 15 residues. Germline V CDR1 and CDR2: LGHDT, YNNKEL (reference sequence). DNA of the CDR3: TGTGCCACCAGCCGTCGCACGGGATTTGACTATGGCTACACCTTC. Translated, it gives CATSRRTGFDYGYTF.

The chain uses TRBV20-1 and TRBJ1-5, with D uncertain. Germline V gene sequence: CDR1 DFQATT, CDR2 SNEGSKA (reference sequence). The CDR3 totals 15 residues. V shed 4 bases and J shed 0 bases, with 13 bases lying between them. The CDR3 region is CSATISEDSNQPQHF. The DNA of the CDR3 is TGCAGTGCTACGATTTCGGAGGATAGCAATCAGCCCCAGCATTTT.

This sequence joins TRBV12-3 or TRBV12-4 and TRBJ2-3; D might be TRBD1 (5 bases). V lost 7 bases and J 2 bases, leaving 13 bases between the germline ends. CDR3 size: 14 residues. CDR3 sequence: CASTIQVNTDTQYF. The CDR3 bases are TGTGCCAGCACCATACAGGTTAACACAGATACGCAGTATTTT.